A selection of T cell receptor beta chains follows, all from one sample in a study of response to subunit inactivated influenza vaccine. TCRdb processed the RT-PCR reads anew with MiXCR; each CDR3 protein has one entry. This sample has over 450,000 distinct CDR3 sequences; 10% to 15% occur once, and the top ten carry about an eighth. Here the sequenced sample was PBMCs from blood, taken roughly 6 weeks after vaccination. All receptors derive from a middle-aged man who received an inactivated influenza vaccine. The CDR3 runs from the conserved cysteine through the conserved F or W. The D gene is left open where the match is weak. The size field is filled for only some rows; it gives once, few, many or a size class.

NA | NA | TRBJ2-1 | TRBV6-2/TRBV6-3 | 17 | CASSYSSSRGQHNEQFF | TGTGCCAGCAGTTACTCGTCCTCCCGGGGGCAGCACAATGAGCAGTTCTTC
NA | NA | TRBJ2-3 | TRBV29-1 | 10 | CSASLDTQYF | TGCAGCGCCAGTTTGGATACGCAGTATTTT
many | TRBD2 | TRBJ2-7 | TRBV6-2/TRBV6-3 | 14 | CASSYRLAAYEQYF | TGTGCCAGCAGTTACAGACTAGCGGCCTACGAGCAGTACTTC
few | NA | TRBJ2-3 | TRBV9 | 16 | CASSVGVGGGPDTQYF | TGTGCCAGCAGCGTAGGCGTGGGAGGAGGCCCAGATACGCAGTATTTT
NA | NA | TRBJ2-1 | TRBV11-2 | 18 | CASSPLPPGHSSYNEQFF | TGTGCCAGCAGCCCGTTACCCCCCGGGCACAGCTCCTACAATGAGCAGTTCTTC
NA | TRBD2 | TRBJ2-1 | TRBV3-1 | 19 | CASSQVVGLRESYVDEQFF | TGTGCCAGCAGCCAAGTCGTAGGTCTGCGGGAGTCCTACGTCGATGAGCAGTTCTTC
few | NA | TRBJ1-1 | TRBV20-1 | 13 | CSAPGTPNTEAFF | TGCAGTGCCCCCGGGACCCCGAACACTGAAGCTTTCTTT
few | NA | TRBJ1-5 | TRBV7-2 | 13 | CASSPRPSQPQHF | TGTGCCAGCAGCCCCCGGCCGAGTCAGCCCCAGCATTTT
few | NA | TRBJ2-1 | TRBV20-1 | 13 | CSASSRRYNEQFF | TGCAGTGCCTCTAGTCGCCGGTACAATGAGCAGTTCTTC
few | NA | TRBJ2-7 | TRBV7-2 | 13 | CASSLTHSYEQYF | TGTGCCAGCAGCTTGACACACTCCTACGAGCAGTACTTC
many | NA | TRBJ2-6 | TRBV5-1 | 16 | CASSPFVGAGANVLTF | TGCGCCAGCAGCCCCTTCGTGGGAGCTGGGGCCAACGTCCTGACTTTC
few | NA | TRBJ2-2 | TRBV7-2 | 16 | CASSLGGGAGTGELFF | TGTGCCAGCAGCCTGGGTGGGGGGGCTGGTACCGGGGAGCTGTTTTTT
NA | NA | TRBJ2-1 | TRBV7-7 | 13 | CASSVGGDNEQFF | TGTGCCAGCAGCGTGGGAGGTGACAATGAGCAGTTCTTC
NA | NA | TRBJ2-1 | TRBV20-1 | 15 | CSARGRNSSYNEQFF | TGCAGTGCTAGAGGGCGGAACAGCTCCTACAATGAGCAGTTCTTC
NA | NA | TRBJ2-7 | TRBV9 | 16 | CASSVASGRSTGEQYF | TGTGCCAGCAGCGTAGCCTCCGGTCGGTCAACAGGCGAGCAGTACTTC
NA | TRBD1 | TRBJ2-1 | TRBV5-1 | 14 | CASSRQTGDNEQFF | TGCGCCAGCAGCCGCCAGACAGGGGACAATGAGCAGTTCTTC
NA | NA | TRBJ2-5 | TRBV12-3/TRBV12-4 | 14 | CASSLGTIQETQYF | TGTGCCAGCAGTTTAGGGACAATCCAAGAGACCCAGTACTTC
many | NA | TRBJ2-2 | TRBV13 | 15 | CASSLGQLITGELFF | TGTGCCAGCAGCCTCGGACAGTTGATCACCGGGGAGCTGTTTTTT
few | TRBD1 | TRBJ1-4 | TRBV7-2 | 14 | CASSAQGFGEKLFF | TGTGCCAGCAGCGCACAGGGGTTCGGTGAAAAACTGTTTTTT
many | NA | TRBJ2-7 | TRBV29-1 | 9 | CSGGHEQYF | TGCAGTGGGGGCCACGAGCAGTACTTC
many | NA | TRBJ2-7 | TRBV7-6 | 13 | CASSLASRLEQYF | TGTGCCAGCAGCTTAGCGAGTAGGCTCGAGCAGTACTTC
few | TRBD2 | TRBJ2-3 | TRBV20-1 | 15 | CSAFPTSGKEDTQYF | TGCAGTGCTTTCCCCACTAGCGGGAAAGAAGATACGCAGTATTTT
NA | NA | TRBJ2-5 | TRBV7-2 | 15 | CASSLASGARETQYF | TGTGCCAGCAGCTTAGCCTCCGGGGCGAGAGAGACCCAGTACTTC
few | TRBD1 | TRBJ2-7 | TRBV20-1 | 15 | CSARRGTGGSYEQYF | TGCAGTGCTAGACGAGGGACAGGGGGGTCCTACGAGCAGTACTTC
few | TRBD2 | TRBJ2-3 | TRBV4-2 | 18 | CASSQDIGLAAFTDTQYF | TGTGCCAGCAGCCAAGACATCGGACTAGCGGCATTCACAGATACGCAGTATTTT
few | NA | TRBJ2-2 | TRBV7-9 | 16 | CASRYQPGPNTGELFF | TGTGCCAGCAGATACCAACCGGGACCGAACACCGGGGAGCTGTTTTTT
many | TRBD1 | TRBJ2-7 | TRBV5-5 | 14 | CASSLRTGAREQYF | TGTGCCAGCAGCTTGCGGACAGGGGCGCGGGAGCAGTACTTC
few | TRBD2 | TRBJ2-1 | TRBV4-1 | 14 | CASSQPGGTREQFF | TGCGCCAGCAGCCAACCCGGGGGGACCCGCGAGCAGTTCTTC
NA | NA | TRBJ1-1 | TRBV6-2/TRBV6-3 | 15 | CASGIQTLMNTEAFF | TGTGCCAGCGGAATCCAGACATTGATGAACACTGAAGCTTTCTTT
few | NA | TRBJ2-4 | TRBV20-1 | 14 | CSARPGSRGNIQYF | TGCAGTGCTAGGCCCGGCAGCAGGGGAAACATTCAGTACTTC
NA | TRBD2 | TRBJ2-1 | TRBV6-2/TRBV6-3 | 18 | CASQERLAGASSYNEQFF | TGTGCCAGCCAAGAAAGACTAGCGGGGGCCAGCTCCTACAATGAGCAGTTCTTC
NA | NA | TRBJ2-1 | TRBV29-1 | 12 | CSATLDYNEQFF | TGCAGCGCTACACTAGACTACAATGAGCAGTTCTTC
NA | NA | TRBJ1-4 | TRBV20-1 | 15 | CSASEPSRGGEKLFF | TGCAGTGCTAGTGAACCAAGCCGAGGGGGTGAAAAACTGTTTTTT
few | NA | TRBJ1-2 | TRBV7-2 | 14 | CASSLGSQGSGYTF | TGTGCCAGCAGCCTAGGGTCCCAAGGTAGCGGCTACACCTTC
NA | NA | TRBJ1-5 | TRBV6-1 | 13 | CASSLLVGQPQHF | TGTGCCAGCAGCCTCTTGGTAGGCCAGCCCCAGCATTTT
many | NA | TRBJ1-5 | TRBV29-1 | 14 | CSVEDGGARQPQHF | TGCAGCGTTGAAGATGGGGGGGCCCGTCAGCCCCAGCATTTT
NA | TRBD2 | TRBJ2-5 | TRBV4-1 | 16 | CASSQEERGGWKTQYF | TGCGCCAGCAGCCAAGAGGAGCGGGGGGGCTGGAAGACCCAGTACTTC
few | NA | TRBJ2-7 | TRBV29-1 | 15 | CSVSIRLVNSYEQYF | TGCAGCGTCTCTATCAGACTAGTGAACTCCTACGAGCAGTACTTC
NA | NA | TRBJ2-2 | TRBV29-1 | 14 | CSAAGQRNTGELFF | TGCAGCGCCGCGGGACAGAGAAACACCGGGGAGCTGTTTTTT
NA | NA | TRBJ1-6 | TRBV27 | 12 | CASSKRDSPLHF | TGTGCCAGCAGTAAGAGAGATTCACCCCTCCACTTT
NA | NA | TRBJ1-3 | TRBV5-1 | 14 | CASSLERQGNTIYF | TGCGCCAGCAGCTTGGAGCGGCAGGGGAACACCATATATTTT
few | TRBD2 | TRBJ2-1 | TRBV20-1 | 14 | CSAKGLAGTNEQFF | TGCAGTGCTAAAGGACTAGCGGGTACCAATGAGCAGTTCTTC
many | NA | TRBJ2-5 | TRBV12-3/TRBV12-4 | 14 | CASSLGQGLETQYF | TGTGCCAGCAGTTTGGGGCAGGGGCTGGAGACCCAGTACTTC
few | TRBD2 | TRBJ2-3 | TRBV5-5 | 16 | CASTFGLAGSTDTQYF | TGTGCCAGCACCTTTGGACTAGCGGGGAGCACAGATACGCAGTATTTT
few | TRBD1 | TRBJ2-7 | TRBV18 | 15 | CASSPLGQGPYEQYF | TGTGCCAGCTCACCACTGGGACAGGGGCCCTACGAGCAGTACTTC
once | TRBD1 | TRBJ2-7 | TRBV7-6 | 16 | CASSSVGDRGGYEQYF | TGTGCCAGCAGCTCAGTAGGGGACAGGGGTGGCTACGAGCAGTACTTC
few | NA | TRBJ2-2 | TRBV7-3 | 16 | CASSGSSGQNTGELFF | TGTGCCAGCTCGGGTTCCTCGGGTCAAAACACCGGGGAGCTGTTTTTT
many | TRBD1 | TRBJ1-5 | TRBV20-1 | 13 | CSAQGYDNQPQHF | TGCAGTGCACAGGGGTACGACAATCAGCCCCAGCATTTT
many | NA | TRBJ2-2 | TRBV15 | 14 | CATSSQPGTGELFF | TGTGCCACCAGCAGTCAGCCGGGCACCGGGGAGCTGTTTTTT